A selection of T cell receptor beta chains follows, all from one sample in a study of technical replicates of blood from a few donors. TCRdb keeps only in-frame clones here, not all; method: immunoSEQ multiplex PCR. The table lists around 83,000 clones, around 94% of them singletons. The sequenced material came from T cells isolated from PBMCs. The receptors stem from a human donor in good health. The CDR3 runs from the conserved cysteine through the conserved F or W. The order of the fields is J gene, clone size, D gene, V gene, CDR3 protein, CDR3 DNA. The D gene is left open where the match is weak. The size entry is marked missing in some rows and otherwise reads once, few, many or a size class.

j_gene: TRBJ1-3; abundance: .; d_gene: TRBD1; v_gene: TRBV6-5; CDR3aa: CASSRDRPGNTIYF; CDR3nt: TGTGCCAGCAGTCGGGACAGGCCTGGAAACACCATATATTTT
j_gene: TRBJ1-2; abundance: once; d_gene: .; v_gene: TRBV11-1; CDR3aa: CASSLEAGGLGYTF; CDR3nt: TGTGCCAGCAGCTTAGAAGCCGGGGGGCTAGGCTACACCTTC
j_gene: TRBJ1-2; abundance: .; d_gene: .; v_gene: TRBV5-6; CDR3aa: CASSGGGSNYGYTF; CDR3nt: TGTGCCAGCAGCGGGGGAGGGAGCAACTATGGCTACACCTTC
j_gene: TRBJ1-2; abundance: .; d_gene: .; v_gene: TRBV15; CDR3aa: CATSSLTQGNYGYTF; CDR3nt: TGTGCCACCAGCAGCTTAACGCAGGGCAACTATGGCTACACCTTC
j_gene: TRBJ1-1; abundance: .; d_gene: TRBD1; v_gene: TRBV18; CDR3aa: CASSPPGTGVRGTEAFF; CDR3nt: TGTGCCAGCTCACCACCCGGGACAGGGGTTAGGGGCACTGAAGCTTTCTTT
j_gene: TRBJ2-2; abundance: .; d_gene: .; v_gene: TRBV9; CDR3aa: CASSPGGSNTGELFF; CDR3nt: TGTGCCAGCAGCCCTGGCGGCTCGAACACCGGGGAGCTGTTTTTT
j_gene: TRBJ1-2; abundance: .; d_gene: TRBD1; v_gene: TRBV27; CDR3aa: CASSPWDRETGNYGYTF; CDR3nt: TGTGCCAGCAGTCCCTGGGACAGGGAGACGGGTAACTATGGCTACACCTTC
j_gene: TRBJ2-7; abundance: .; d_gene: TRBD1; v_gene: TRBV28; CDR3aa: CASSSTGTGPQHSYEQYF; CDR3nt: TGTGCCAGCAGTTCGACCGGGACAGGGCCGCAGCACTCCTACGAGCAGTACTTC
j_gene: TRBJ1-3; abundance: .; d_gene: .; v_gene: TRBV7-9; CDR3aa: CASSLSYNNGLISGNTIYF; CDR3nt: TGTGCCAGCAGCTTAAGCTATAACAATGGGCTTATCTCTGGAAACACCATATATTTT
j_gene: TRBJ2-7; abundance: .; d_gene: .; v_gene: TRBV5-1; CDR3aa: CASSLTSDRGYEQYF; CDR3nt: TGCGCCAGCAGCTTGACTAGCGACAGGGGATACGAGCAGTACTTC
j_gene: TRBJ2-1; abundance: .; d_gene: TRBD2; v_gene: TRBV12-5; CDR3aa: CASGFLAGVINEQFF; CDR3nt: TGTGCTAGTGGTTTCTTAGCGGGAGTGATTAATGAGCAGTTCTTC
j_gene: TRBJ2-7; abundance: once; d_gene: TRBD1; v_gene: TRBV29-1; CDR3aa: CSVVRDRGISQYF; CDR3nt: TGCAGCGTTGTTAGGGACAGGGGGATTTCGCAGTACTTC
j_gene: TRBJ1-2; abundance: .; d_gene: .; v_gene: TRBV6-4; CDR3aa: CASHSRPGPTTNYGYTF; CDR3nt: TGTGCCAGCCACTCGCGCCCGGGTCCCACAACTAACTATGGCTACACCTTC
j_gene: TRBJ1-2; abundance: .; d_gene: .; v_gene: TRBV9; CDR3aa: CASSEQLGGGYTF; CDR3nt: TGTGCCAGCAGCGAACAGCTTGGGGGCGGCTACACCTTC